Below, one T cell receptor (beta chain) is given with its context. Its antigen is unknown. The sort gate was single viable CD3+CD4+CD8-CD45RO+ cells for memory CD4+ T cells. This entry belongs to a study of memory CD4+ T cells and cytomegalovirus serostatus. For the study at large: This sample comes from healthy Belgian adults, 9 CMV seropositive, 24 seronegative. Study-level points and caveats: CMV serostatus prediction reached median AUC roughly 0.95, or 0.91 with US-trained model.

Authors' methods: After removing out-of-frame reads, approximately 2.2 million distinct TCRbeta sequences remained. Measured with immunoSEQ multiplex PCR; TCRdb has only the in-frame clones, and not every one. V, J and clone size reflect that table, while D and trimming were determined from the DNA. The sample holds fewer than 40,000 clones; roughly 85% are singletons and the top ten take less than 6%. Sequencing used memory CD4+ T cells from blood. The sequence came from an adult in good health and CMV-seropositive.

The CDR3 nucleotides are TGTGCCAGCTCAAACTCCGGGACGAGTACCTCTGGGGCCAACGTCCTGACTTTC. As protein: CASSNSGTSTSGANVLTF. J is TRBJ2-6 and V is TRBV18; D assignment may be TRBD1 or TRBD2 (5 bases each). Germline CDR1 is KGHSH and CDR2 is LQKENI. The CDR3 consists of 18 residues. V gave up 5 bases and J gave up 0 bases, with 17 bases separating them. The whole variable domain, remainder taken from reference TRBV18 and TRBJ2-6, is NAGVMQNPRHLVRRRGQEARLRCSPMKGHSHVYWYRQLPEEGLKFMVYLQKENIIDESGMPKERFSAEFPKEGPSILRIQQVVRGDSAAYFCASSNSGTSTSGANVLTFGAGSRLTVL.